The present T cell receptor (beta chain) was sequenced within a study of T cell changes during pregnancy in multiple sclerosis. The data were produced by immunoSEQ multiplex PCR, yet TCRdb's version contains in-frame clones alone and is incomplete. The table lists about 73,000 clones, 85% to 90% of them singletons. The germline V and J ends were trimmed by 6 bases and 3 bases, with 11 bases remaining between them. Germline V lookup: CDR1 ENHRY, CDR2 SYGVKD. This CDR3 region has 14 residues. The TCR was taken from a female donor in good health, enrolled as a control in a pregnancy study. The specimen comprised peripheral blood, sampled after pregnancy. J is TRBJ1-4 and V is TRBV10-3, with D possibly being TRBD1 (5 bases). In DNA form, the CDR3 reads TGTGCCATCAGGGGCGACAGCCCTAATGAAAAACTGTTTTTT. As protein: CAIRGDSPNEKLFF.